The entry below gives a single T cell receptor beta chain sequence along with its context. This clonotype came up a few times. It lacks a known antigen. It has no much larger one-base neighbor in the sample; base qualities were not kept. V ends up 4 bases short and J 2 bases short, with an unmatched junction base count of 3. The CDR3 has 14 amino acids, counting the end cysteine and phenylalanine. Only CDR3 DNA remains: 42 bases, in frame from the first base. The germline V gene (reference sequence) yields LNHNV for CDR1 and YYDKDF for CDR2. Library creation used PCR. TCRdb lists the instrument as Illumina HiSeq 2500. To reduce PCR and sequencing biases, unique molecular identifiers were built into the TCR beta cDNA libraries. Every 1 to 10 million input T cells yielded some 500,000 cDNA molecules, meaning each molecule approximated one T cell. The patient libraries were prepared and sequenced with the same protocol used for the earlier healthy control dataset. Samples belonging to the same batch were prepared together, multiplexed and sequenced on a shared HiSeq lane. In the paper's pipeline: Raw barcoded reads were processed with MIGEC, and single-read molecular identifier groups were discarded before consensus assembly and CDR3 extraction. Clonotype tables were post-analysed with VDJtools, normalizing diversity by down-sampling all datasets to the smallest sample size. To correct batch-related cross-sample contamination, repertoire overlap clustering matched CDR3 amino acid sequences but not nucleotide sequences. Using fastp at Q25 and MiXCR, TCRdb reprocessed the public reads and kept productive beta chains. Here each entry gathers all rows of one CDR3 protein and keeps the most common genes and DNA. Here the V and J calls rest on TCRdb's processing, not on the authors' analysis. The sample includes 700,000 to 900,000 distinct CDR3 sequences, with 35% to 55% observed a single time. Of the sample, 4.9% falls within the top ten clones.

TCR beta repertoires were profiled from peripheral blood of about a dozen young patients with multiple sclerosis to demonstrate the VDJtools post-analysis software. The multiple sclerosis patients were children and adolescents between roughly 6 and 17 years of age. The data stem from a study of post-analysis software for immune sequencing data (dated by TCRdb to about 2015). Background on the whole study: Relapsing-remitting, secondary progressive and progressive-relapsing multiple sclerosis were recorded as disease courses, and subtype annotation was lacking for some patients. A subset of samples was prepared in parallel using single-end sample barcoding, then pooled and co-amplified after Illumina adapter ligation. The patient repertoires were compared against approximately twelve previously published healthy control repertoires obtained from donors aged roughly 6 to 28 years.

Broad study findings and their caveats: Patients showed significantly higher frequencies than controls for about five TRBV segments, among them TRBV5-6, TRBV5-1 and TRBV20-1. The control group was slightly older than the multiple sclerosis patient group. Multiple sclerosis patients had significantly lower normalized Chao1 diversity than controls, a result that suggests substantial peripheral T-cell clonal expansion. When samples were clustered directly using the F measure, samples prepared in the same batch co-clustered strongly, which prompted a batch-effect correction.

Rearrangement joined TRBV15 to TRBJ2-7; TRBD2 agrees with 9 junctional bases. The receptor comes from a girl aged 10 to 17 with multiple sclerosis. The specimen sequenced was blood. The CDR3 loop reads CATSNGGRAYEQYF. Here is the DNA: TGTGCCACCAGCAATGGCGGGAGGGCCTACGAGCAGTACTTC.